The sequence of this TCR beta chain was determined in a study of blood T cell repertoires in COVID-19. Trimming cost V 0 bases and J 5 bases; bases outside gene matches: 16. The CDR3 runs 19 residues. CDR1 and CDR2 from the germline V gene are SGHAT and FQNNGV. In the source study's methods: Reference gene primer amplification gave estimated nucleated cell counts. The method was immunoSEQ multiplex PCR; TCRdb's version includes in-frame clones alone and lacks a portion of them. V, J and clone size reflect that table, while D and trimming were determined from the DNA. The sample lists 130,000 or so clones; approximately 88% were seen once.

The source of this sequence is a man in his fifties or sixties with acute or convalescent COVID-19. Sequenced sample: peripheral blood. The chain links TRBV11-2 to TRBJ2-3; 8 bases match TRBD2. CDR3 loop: CASSLDPAGRSGSLDTQYF. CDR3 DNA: TGTGCCAGCAGCTTAGATCCCGCCGGGAGGAGCGGGAGTTTAGATACGCAGTATTTT.